The 27 T cell receptor beta chains presented below share a single source sample, sequenced in a study of human T cells and chemical hapten exposure. Regarding time point: healthy volunteer bleed at 2 weeks. The template was total RNA from unfractionated whole blood. From the RACE reads, TCRdb called clonotypes with MiXCR, one entry per CDR3 protein. The table has around 130,000 distinct CDR3 sequences, roughly 9% seen once. The sequenced sample consisted of whole blood. These receptors were collected from a male donor in good health. Some clones in this sample may be carry-over from other donors' samples.

This clonotype was seen a handful of times. J is TRBJ2-1 and V is TRBV30; D not certain. Trimming pared 3 bases from V and 5 bases from J, leaving 17 bases between. Germline CDR1 is GTSNPN and CDR2 is SVGIG (reference sequence). This CDR3 has 15 amino acids. CDR3 loop: CAWRKENSFDNEQFF. The CDR3 DNA follows: TGTGCCTGGAGGAAAGAGAACTCGTTCGACAATGAGCAGTTCTTC.

This clonotype occurred a few times. The chain uses TRBV12-3 or TRBV12-4 and TRBJ2-1; TRBD2 aligns across 16 bases. Trimming cost V 6 bases and J 7 bases; bases outside gene matches: 9. The CDR3 spans 17 residues. CDR3 sequence (DNA): TGTGCCAGCAGGCCCGGGACTAGCGGGAGGGCCGAGAATGAGCAGTTCTTC. Translating it yields CASRPGTSGRAENEQFF.

This clonotype occurred a few times. The chain uses TRBV7-9 and TRBJ1-6; TRBD1 matches 8 bases. The germline V gene has CDR1 SEHNR and CDR2 FQNEAQ (reference sequence). The CDR3 runs 16 residues. V was pared by 5 bases and J by 8 bases, with 11 bases of the junction left unmatched. Written as DNA, the CDR3 is TGTGCCAGCAGCCGACCCACTGGACAGGGCTATTCACCCCTCCACTTT. Its protein is CASSRPTGQGYSPLHF.

This clonotype has only a few counts. The CDR3 sequence is CASGKTGWNTGELFF. As DNA, the CDR3 is TGTGCTAGTGGTAAAACAGGGTGGAACACCGGGGAGCTGTTTTTT. The J gene is TRBJ2-2, the V gene TRBV12-5, with D perhaps matching TRBD1 (6 bases). Trimming cost V 5 bases and J 1 base, with 11 bases left between them. Germline CDR1 is LGHNT and CDR2 is FRNRAP. The CDR3 has 15 residues.

The sample holds a few counts of this clonotype. The rearrangement uses TRBV12-3 or TRBV12-4 and TRBJ2-4; D could derive from TRBD1 or TRBD2 (5 bases each). The CDR3 is 15 amino acids. V was clipped by 5 bases and J by 0 bases, with 11 bases between them. Here the CDR3 reads CASSTRGIAKNIQYF. The CDR3 DNA reads TGTGCCAGCAGTACCCGGGGCATAGCCAAAAACATTCAGTACTTC.

This clonotype was counted many times. V usage is TRBV12-3 or TRBV12-4 and J usage is TRBJ2-7; D unclear. The CDR3 loop spans 13 amino acids. V was pared by 6 bases and J by 4 bases, with 13 bases between. The CDR3 nucleotides are TGTGCCAGCAGGCAGGCAGCTTCATACGAGCAGTACTTC. Its translation: CASRQAASYEQYF.

This clonotype was seen only a few times. The chain employs TRBV11-2 and TRBJ2-1, with a tentative D call TRBD1 (5 bases). This CDR3 has 12 residues. Germline CDR1 is SGHAT and CDR2 is FQNNGV. With 2 bases removed from V and 7 bases from J, the gap between germline ends came to 6 bases. CDR3 sequence (DNA): TGTGCCAGCAGCTTAAAGGGGAATGAGCAGTTCTTC. Encoded protein: CASSLKGNEQFF.

This clonotype showed up just a few times. The chain combines TRBV12-3 or TRBV12-4 with TRBJ1-4; 9 nucleotides align to TRBD1. V lost 4 bases to trimming and J lost 6 bases; unmatched junction nucleotides: 21. The CDR3 totals 20 residues. CDR3 protein: CASSSNPTGTGFVVHEKLFF. The CDR3 DNA follows: TGTGCCAGCAGTTCAAACCCCACCGGGACAGGGTTTGTAGTTCATGAAAAACTGTTTTTT.

The V call is TRBV20-1, the J call TRBJ2-5, with TRBD1 as a possible D gene (5 bases). Germline CDR1 DFQATT, CDR2 SNEGSKA (reference sequence). The CDR3 has 13 residues. V lost 7 bases and J lost 4, with 16 bases in between. Written as DNA, the CDR3 is TGCAGTGTCTTAAAAGGACAAGGAGAGACCCAGTACTTC. Amino acids: CSVLKGQGETQYF.

This clonotype has just a few counts. V gene TRBV7-6 combines with J gene TRBJ2-2; 8 bases align to TRBD1. The germline gives CDR1 SGHVS, CDR2 FNYEAQ. V lost 5 bases to trimming and J lost 6 bases; unmatched junction nucleotides: 11. The CDR3 runs to 16 residues. CDR3 sequence: CASSPQTGVGPGELFF. Written as DNA, the CDR3 is TGTGCCAGCAGCCCCCAGACAGGGGTCGGCCCCGGGGAGCTGTTTTTT.

This clonotype was detected once. The chain joins TRBV6-2 or TRBV6-3 to TRBJ1-1, with no clear D. Germline assignment: CDR1 MNHEY and CDR2 SVGEGT. Trimming removed 8 bases from V and 1 base from J, with 11 bases in between. The CDR3 covers 13 residues. This CDR3 is CASHLAANTEAFF. The CDR3 DNA is TGTGCCAGCCATCTAGCAGCGAACACTGAAGCTTTCTTT.

The CDR3 region is CSARKGIGEKLFF. CDR3 nucleotides: TGCAGTGCGAGGAAAGGGATAGGGGAAAAACTGTTTTTT. The chain joins TRBV20-1 to TRBJ1-4; D unresolved. The V end was cut by 6 bases, the J end by 8 bases, with 16 bases between. Germline CDR1 reads DFQATT; CDR2 reads SNEGSKA (reference sequence). The CDR3 extends over 13 amino acids.

In this sample, this clonotype turned up a few times. This sequence joins TRBV20-1 and TRBJ2-1; D is unclear. CDR1 and CDR2 (germline): DFQATT, SNEGSKA (reference sequence). The ends were cut back, 3 bases at V and 7 bases at J, with 10 bases in the middle. The CDR3 is made up of 12 amino acids. In DNA, the CDR3 is TGCAGTGCTAGTTGGGGTAAAAATGAGCAGTTCTTC. Translated, it gives CSASWGKNEQFF.

The genes are TRBV11-2 and TRBJ2-2; 9 bases fit TRBD1. Germline values: CDR1 SGHAT, CDR2 FQNNGV. Germline trimming cut 5 bases from V and 9 bases from J; bases unmatched to any gene: 4. There are 13 residues in the CDR3. The CDR3, as DNA: TGTGCCAGCAGCCCGGGACAGGGTTGGGAGCTGTTTTTT. Translated, it gives CASSPGQGWELFF.

This clonotype was seen more than once but under ten times. Relative to the germline gene, one junction end is altered; a read error may explain this. The CDR3 DNA sequence: TGTGCCAGCAGCCCTACTGGAGGGGGGGATGAGCATTTCTTC. It translates to CASSPTGGGDEHFF. The chain has TRBV6-9 and TRBJ2-1; perhaps TRBD2 as D (7 bases). Germline assignment: CDR1 MNHGY and CDR2 SVAAGI. This CDR3 spans 14 amino acids.

This clonotype was seen a few times. The rearrangement links TRBV29-1 to TRBJ2-3; maybe TRBD2 (7 bases). Per germline, CDR1 SQVTM and CDR2 ANQGSEA. The CDR3 spans 16 residues. V dropped 5 bases and J dropped 1 base, with 19 bases sitting between them. The CDR3 nucleotides read TGCAGCGTTCAAGGTCTCGGGGGGCGAGGCACAGATACGCAGTATTTT. This gives the protein CSVQGLGGRGTDTQYF.

This clonotype occurred a few times. V gene TRBV12-3 or TRBV12-4 combines with J gene TRBJ2-1; 15 nucleotides align to TRBD2. CDR3 length equals 18 residues. Germline trimming cut 5 bases from V and 9 bases from J; bases unmatched to any gene: 14. In DNA form, the CDR3 reads TGTGCCAGCAGTCCATCAGGGACTAGCGGGAGGCCCCTGGGTGAGCAGTTCTTC. As protein: CASSPSGTSGRPLGEQFF.

The chain couples TRBV6-5 to TRBJ1-6; D might be TRBD1 (6 bases). The CDR3 loop spans 14 amino acids. The germline V and J ends were trimmed by 6 bases and 6 bases, with 12 bases remaining between them. Germline V CDR1 and CDR2: MNHEY, SVGAGI. This CDR3 is CASRRTEVNSPLHF. CDR3 nucleotides: TGTGCCAGCAGACGGACAGAAGTTAATTCACCCCTCCACTTT.

CDR3 coding DNA: TGTGCCAGTAGTTCGAGACTAGCGGGGGGGCCGCTGGAGACCCAGTACTTC. It is translated as CASSSRLAGGPLETQYF. This sequence joins TRBV19 and TRBJ2-5; 14 bases match TRBD2. After removal of 5 bases from V and 5 bases from J, the junction contained 10 bases not matched to a gene. The CDR3 contains 17 residues. The germline CDR1 and CDR2 sequences are LNHDA and SQIVND (reference sequence). Complete variable domain (other parts from reference TRBV19 and TRBJ2-5): DGGITQSPKYLFRKEGQNVTLSCEQNLNHDAMYWYRQDPGQGLRLIYYSQIVNDFQKGDIAEGYSVSREKKESFPLTVTSAQKNPTAFYLCASSSRLAGGPLETQYFGPGTRLLVL.

This clonotype was observed many times. The chain has TRBV6-2 or TRBV6-3 and TRBJ2-3, with 10 bases identical to TRBD2. Trimming removed 11 bases from V and 0 bases from J; junction bases left unmatched: 11. Germline V gene sequence: CDR1 MNHEY, CDR2 SVGEGT. The CDR3 extends over 16 amino acids. The CDR3 reads CAGSLGLATSTDTQYF. CDR3 nucleotides: TGTGCCGGCTCGCTGGGACTAGCGACTAGCACAGATACGCAGTATTTT.

A word on this clonotype: Relative to the germline gene, one junction end is altered; a read error may explain this. CDR3 DNA sequence: TGTGCCAGCAGTTTTAGGACGGGACAGGGTCGCACCGGGGAGCTGCTTTTT. Translation: CASSFRTGQGRTGELLF. This chain joins TRBV27 and TRBJ2-2; TRBD1 aligns across 9 bases. The germline CDR1 and CDR2 sequences are MNHEY and SMNVEV (reference sequence). CDR3 length: 17 residues.

The J gene is TRBJ2-7, the V gene TRBV10-2, with 7 bases matching TRBD2. Trimming took 7 bases from V and 2 from J; bases not matched to a gene: 8. The V gene's germline CDR1 is WSHSY and CDR2 SAAADI. CDR3 length: 14 residues. Here the CDR3 reads CASKSRDYAYEQYF. CDR3 nucleotide sequence: TGCGCCAGCAAAAGCCGGGACTACGCCTACGAGCAGTACTTC.

Concerning this clonotype itself: A read error may be the cause here, since a much bigger clone is one base away. This chain joins TRBV6-2 or TRBV6-3 and TRBJ2-5, with D possibly TRBD1 on 5 matching bases. Germline values: CDR1 MNHEY, CDR2 SVGEGT. V was trimmed by 3 bases and J by 4 bases, leaving 12 bases between them. The CDR3 is 14 residues long. The CDR3: CASSYRQLRETQYF. In DNA form, the CDR3 reads TGTGCCAGCAGTTATAGACAGCTCCGAGAGACCCAGTACTTC.

The chain combines TRBV7-9 with TRBJ1-2, with D unresolved. V was shortened by 5 bases and J by 4 bases, with 17 bases between the two germline ends. CDR1 SEHNR and CDR2 FQNEAQ come from the germline V gene (reference sequence). The CDR3 runs 15 residues. The CDR3 here is CASSEGLRRSYGYTF. In DNA form, the CDR3 reads TGTGCCAGCAGCGAAGGGTTGCGGAGGAGCTATGGCTACACCTTC.

There are many counts of this clonotype. V gene TRBV5-1 combines with J gene TRBJ1-4; no firm D call. CDR1 is SGHRS, CDR2 YFSETQ, per germline. Trimming pared 0 bases from V and 1 base from J, leaving 10 bases between. The CDR3 is 16 residues long. In DNA, the CDR3 is TGCGCCAGCAGCTTGGTTCCCCCGGAAACTAATGAAAAACTGTTTTTT. Protein sequence: CASSLVPPETNEKLFF.

In this sample, this clonotype turned up a few times. This rearrangement joins TRBV7-2 to TRBJ2-3; D is uncertain. The length of the CDR3 is 15 residues. Germline-derived CDR1 and CDR2 are SGHTA and FQGNSA. V was shortened by 6 bases and J by 2 bases, with 15 bases between the two germline ends. The CDR3 DNA reads as TGTGCCAGCAGGCCTGGGAATTTGATCACAGATACGCAGTATTTT. Protein product: CASRPGNLITDTQYF. The entire variable domain, with the rest obtained from reference TRBV7-2 and TRBJ2-3, is as follows: GAGVSQSPSNKVTEKGKDVELRCDPISGHTALYWYRQSLGQGLEFLIYFQGNSAPDKSGLPSDRFSAERTGGSVSTLTIQRTQQEDSAVYLCASRPGNLITDTQYFGPGTRLTVL.

This clonotype was observed a few times. V is TRBV6-6 and J is TRBJ1-1; tentative D call: TRBD1 (5 bases). This CDR3 has 17 residues. V was trimmed by 0 bases and J by 3 bases, leaving 17 bases between them. The germline V gene encodes CDR1 MNHNY and CDR2 SVGAGI (reference sequence). This chain's CDR3 is CASSYSDLGLLYTEAFF. DNA of the CDR3: TGTGCCAGCAGTTACTCGGACCTGGGGCTCCTATACACTGAAGCTTTCTTT.